This T cell receptor beta chain was recorded in a study of blood T cells in healthy people across ages. Notes on the study in general: Diversity of TCR beta correlated strongly with naive T cell percentage. For the donors, CMV status was unknown and possibly confounded expanded clonotype changes.

The use of a sample-barcoded 5' primer and a J-beta primer mix characterized a second PCR of roughly 6 to 11 cycles. TCRdb independently ran MiXCR on the 5' RACE reads; one entry per CDR3 protein. The repertoire consists of around 650,000 distinct CDR3 sequences, with around 32% occurring once and the leading ten covering 15%. This clonotype has a single count. Its antigen is currently unknown. V lost 6 bases and J lost 7; bases outside the gene matches: 11. CDR1 is MNHEY and CDR2 is SVGEGT in the germline V gene. The CDR3 consists of 15 residues. The sample consisted of blood. This sequence was found in a woman of 80 years or more in good health. V and J are TRBV6-2 or TRBV6-3 and TRBJ1-5; 8 bases are a match to TRBD1. CDR3 loop: CASRHRDRREQPQHF. CDR3 sequence (DNA): TGTGCCAGCAGACACCGGGACAGGCGTGAGCAGCCCCAGCATTTT.